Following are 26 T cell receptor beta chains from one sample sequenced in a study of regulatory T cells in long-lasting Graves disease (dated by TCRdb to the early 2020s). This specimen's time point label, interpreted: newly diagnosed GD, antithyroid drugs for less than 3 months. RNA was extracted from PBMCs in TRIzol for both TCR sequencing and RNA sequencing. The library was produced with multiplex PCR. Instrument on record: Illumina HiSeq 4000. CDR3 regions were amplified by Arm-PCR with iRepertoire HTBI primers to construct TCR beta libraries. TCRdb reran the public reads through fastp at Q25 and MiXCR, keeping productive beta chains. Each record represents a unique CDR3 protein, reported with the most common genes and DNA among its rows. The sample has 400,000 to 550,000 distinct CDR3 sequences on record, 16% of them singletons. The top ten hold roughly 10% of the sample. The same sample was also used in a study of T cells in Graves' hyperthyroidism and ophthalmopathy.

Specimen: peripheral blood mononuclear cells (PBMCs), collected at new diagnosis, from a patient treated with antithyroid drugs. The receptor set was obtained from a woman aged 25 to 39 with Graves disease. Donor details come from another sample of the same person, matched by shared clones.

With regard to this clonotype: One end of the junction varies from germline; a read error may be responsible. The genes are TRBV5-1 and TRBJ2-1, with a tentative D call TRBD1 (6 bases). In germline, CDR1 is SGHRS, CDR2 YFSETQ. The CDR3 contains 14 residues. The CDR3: CASSLGQAGNEQSF. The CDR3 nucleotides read TGCGCCAGCAGCTTGGGACAGGCAGGGAATGAGCAGTCCTTC.

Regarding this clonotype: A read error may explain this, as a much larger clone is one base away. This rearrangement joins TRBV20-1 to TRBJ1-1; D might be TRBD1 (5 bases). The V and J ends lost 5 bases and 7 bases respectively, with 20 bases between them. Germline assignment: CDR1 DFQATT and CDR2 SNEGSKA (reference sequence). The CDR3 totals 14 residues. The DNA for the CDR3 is TGCAGTGCTCCCCGGGGACGGGGACCCTATGAAGCTTTCTTT. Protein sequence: CSAPRGRGPYEAFF.

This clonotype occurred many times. In DNA, the CDR3 is TGTGCCAGCGGACTAGCGGGAGTTGATGAGCAGTACTTC. Residues: CASGLAGVDEQYF. The chain is built from TRBV2 and TRBJ2-7; 13 positions match TRBD2. V trimming: 8 bases; J trimming: 7 bases; junction bases outside the gene matches: 5. Germline loops: CDR1 SNHLY, CDR2 FYNNEI. The CDR3 runs to 13 residues.

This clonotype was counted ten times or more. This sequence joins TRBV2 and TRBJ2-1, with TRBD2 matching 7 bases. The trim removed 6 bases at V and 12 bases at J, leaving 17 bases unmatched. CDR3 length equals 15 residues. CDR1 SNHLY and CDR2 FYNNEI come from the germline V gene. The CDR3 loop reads CASSARGEAGPSQFF. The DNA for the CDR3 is TGTGCCAGCAGCGCACGGGGGGAAGCGGGGCCCTCGCAGTTCTTC.

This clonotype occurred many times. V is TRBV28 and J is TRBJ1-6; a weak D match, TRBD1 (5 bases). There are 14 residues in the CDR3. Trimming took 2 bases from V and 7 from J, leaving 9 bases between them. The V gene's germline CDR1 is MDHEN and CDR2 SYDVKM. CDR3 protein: CASSLRGENSPLHF. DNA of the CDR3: TGTGCCAGCAGTTTACGAGGGGAGAATTCACCCCTCCACTTT.

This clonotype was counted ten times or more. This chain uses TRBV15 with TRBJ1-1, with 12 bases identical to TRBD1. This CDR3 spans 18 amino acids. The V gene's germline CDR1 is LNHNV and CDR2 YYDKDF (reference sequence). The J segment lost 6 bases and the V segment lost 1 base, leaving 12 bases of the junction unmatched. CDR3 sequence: CATSRGAGTGGDWAEAFF. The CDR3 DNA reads TGTGCCACCAGCAGAGGGGCCGGGACAGGGGGCGATTGGGCTGAAGCTTTCTTT.

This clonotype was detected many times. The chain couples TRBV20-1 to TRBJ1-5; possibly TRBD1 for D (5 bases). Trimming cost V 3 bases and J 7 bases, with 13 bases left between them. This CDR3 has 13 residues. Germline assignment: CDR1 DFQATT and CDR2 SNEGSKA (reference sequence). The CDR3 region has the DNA TGCAGTGCTAGGGCACAGGACGGGCAGCCCCAGCATTTT. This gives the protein CSARAQDGQPQHF.

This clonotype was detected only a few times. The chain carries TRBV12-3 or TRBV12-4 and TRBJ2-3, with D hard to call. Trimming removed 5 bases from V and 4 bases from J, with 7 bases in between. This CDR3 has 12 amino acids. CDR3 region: CASSRISDTQYF. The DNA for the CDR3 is TGTGCCAGCAGTCGGATTTCAGATACGCAGTATTTT.

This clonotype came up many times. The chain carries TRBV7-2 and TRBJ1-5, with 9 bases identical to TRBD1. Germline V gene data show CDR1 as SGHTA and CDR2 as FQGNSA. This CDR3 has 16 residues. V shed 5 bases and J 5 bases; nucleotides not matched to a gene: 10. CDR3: CASSEGTGRDDQPQHF. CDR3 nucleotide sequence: TGTGCCAGCAGCGAAGGGACAGGGAGGGATGATCAGCCCCAGCATTTT. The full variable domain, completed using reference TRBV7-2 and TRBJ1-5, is GAGVSQSPSNKVTEKGKDVELRCDPISGHTALYWYRQSLGQGLEFLIYFQGNSAPDKSGLPSDRFSAERTGGSVSTLTIQRTQQEDSAVYLCASSEGTGRDDQPQHFGDGTRLSIL.

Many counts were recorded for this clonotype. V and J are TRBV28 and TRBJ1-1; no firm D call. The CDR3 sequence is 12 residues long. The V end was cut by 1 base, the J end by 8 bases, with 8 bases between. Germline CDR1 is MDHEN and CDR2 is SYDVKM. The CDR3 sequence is CASSLLAEEAFF. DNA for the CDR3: TGTGCCAGCAGTTTATTGGCAGAAGAAGCTTTCTTT.

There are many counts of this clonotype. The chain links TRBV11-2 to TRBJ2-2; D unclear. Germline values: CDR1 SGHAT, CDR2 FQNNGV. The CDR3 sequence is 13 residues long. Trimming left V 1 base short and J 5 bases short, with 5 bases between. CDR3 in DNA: TGTGCCAGCAGCTTAGTGGTTACCGGGGAGCTGTTTTTT. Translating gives CASSLVVTGELFF.

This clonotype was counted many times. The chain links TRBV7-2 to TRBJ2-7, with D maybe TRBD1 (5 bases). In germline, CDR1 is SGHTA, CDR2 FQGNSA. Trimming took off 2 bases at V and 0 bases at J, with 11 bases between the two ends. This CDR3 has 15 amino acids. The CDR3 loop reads CASSLIQGPSYEQYF. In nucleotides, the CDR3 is TGTGCCAGCAGCTTAATCCAGGGTCCCTCCTACGAGCAGTACTTC.

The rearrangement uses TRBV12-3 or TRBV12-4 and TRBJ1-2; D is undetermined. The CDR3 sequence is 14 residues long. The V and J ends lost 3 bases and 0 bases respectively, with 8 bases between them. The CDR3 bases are TGTGCCAGCAGTTTGGACGGCCCTAACTATGGCTACACCTTC. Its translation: CASSLDGPNYGYTF.

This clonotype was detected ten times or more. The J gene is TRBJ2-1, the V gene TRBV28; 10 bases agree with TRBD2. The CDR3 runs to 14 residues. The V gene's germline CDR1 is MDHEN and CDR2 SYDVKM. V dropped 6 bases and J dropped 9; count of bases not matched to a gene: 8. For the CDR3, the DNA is TGTGCCAGCAGCTCAGCGGGAGGGCGGCGTGAGCAGTTCTTC. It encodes CASSSAGGRREQFF.

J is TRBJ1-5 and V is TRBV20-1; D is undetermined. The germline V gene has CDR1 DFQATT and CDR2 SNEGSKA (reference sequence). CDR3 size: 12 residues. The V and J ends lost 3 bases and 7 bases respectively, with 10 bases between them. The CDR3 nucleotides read TGCAGTGCTAGGGACTGGCAGCAGCCCCAGCATTTT. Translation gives CSARDWQQPQHF.

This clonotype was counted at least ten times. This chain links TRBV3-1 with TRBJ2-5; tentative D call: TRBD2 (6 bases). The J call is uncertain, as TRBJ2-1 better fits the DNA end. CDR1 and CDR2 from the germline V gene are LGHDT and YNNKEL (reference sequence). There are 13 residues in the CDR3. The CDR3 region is CASSQTLGGEQFF. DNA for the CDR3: TGTGCCAGCAGCCAAACACTGGGGGGTGAGCAGTTCTTC.

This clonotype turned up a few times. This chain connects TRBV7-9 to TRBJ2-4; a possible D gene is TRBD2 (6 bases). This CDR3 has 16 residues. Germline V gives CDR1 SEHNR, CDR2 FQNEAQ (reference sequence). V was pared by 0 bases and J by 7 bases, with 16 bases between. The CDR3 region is CASSLADRSGLNIQYF. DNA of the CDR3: TGTGCCAGCAGCTTAGCCGACCGGAGCGGGTTGAACATTCAGTACTTC.

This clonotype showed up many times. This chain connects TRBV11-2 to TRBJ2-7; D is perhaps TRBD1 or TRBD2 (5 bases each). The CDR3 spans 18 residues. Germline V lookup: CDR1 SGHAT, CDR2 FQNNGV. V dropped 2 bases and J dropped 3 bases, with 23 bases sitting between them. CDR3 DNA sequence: TGTGCCAGCAGCTTATCTAAGGGGTCGGGTCTAGCTCGCTACGAGCAGTACTTC. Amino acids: CASSLSKGSGLARYEQYF.

The CDR3 bases are TGTGCCAGCAGCTTTGGACTAGTCGGGGAGCTGTTTTTT. It is translated as CASSFGLVGELFF. The chain employs TRBV11-2 and TRBJ2-2; 7 bases map to TRBD2. Losses at the gene ends were 3 bases for V and 7 bases for J; bases not matched to a gene: 2. Germline loops: CDR1 SGHAT, CDR2 FQNNGV. CDR3 size: 13 residues.

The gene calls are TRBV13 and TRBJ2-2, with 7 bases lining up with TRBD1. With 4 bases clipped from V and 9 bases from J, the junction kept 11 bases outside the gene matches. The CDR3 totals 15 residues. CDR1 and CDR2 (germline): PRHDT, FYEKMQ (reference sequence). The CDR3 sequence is CASSSGTASNWELFF. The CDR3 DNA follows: TGTGCCAGCAGCTCAGGGACAGCTTCAAATTGGGAGCTGTTTTTT. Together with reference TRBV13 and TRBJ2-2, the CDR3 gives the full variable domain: AAGVIQSPRHLIKEKRETATLKCYPIPRHDTVYWYQQGPGQDPQFLISFYEKMQSDKGSIPDRFSAQQFSDYHSELNMSSLELGDSALYFCASSSGTASNWELFFGEGSRLTVL.

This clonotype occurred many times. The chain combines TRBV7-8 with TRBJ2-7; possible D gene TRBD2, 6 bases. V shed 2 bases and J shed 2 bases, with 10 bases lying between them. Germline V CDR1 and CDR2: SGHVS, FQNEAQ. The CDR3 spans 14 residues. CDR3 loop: CASSLWRTTYEQYF. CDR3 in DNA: TGTGCCAGCAGCTTATGGAGGACTACCTACGAGCAGTACTTC.

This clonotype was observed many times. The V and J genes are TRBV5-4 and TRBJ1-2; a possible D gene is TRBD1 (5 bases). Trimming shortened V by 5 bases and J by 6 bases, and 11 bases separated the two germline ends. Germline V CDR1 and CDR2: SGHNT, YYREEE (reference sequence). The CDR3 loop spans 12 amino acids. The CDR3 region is CASRFRGDGYTF. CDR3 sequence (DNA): TGTGCCAGCAGATTCCGGGGGGATGGCTACACCTTC.

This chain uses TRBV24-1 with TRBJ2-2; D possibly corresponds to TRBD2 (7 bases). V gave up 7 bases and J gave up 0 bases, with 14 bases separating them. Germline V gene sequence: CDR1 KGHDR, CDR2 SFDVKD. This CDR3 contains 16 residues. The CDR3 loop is CATREGGAANTGELFF. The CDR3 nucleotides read TGTGCCACCAGGGAGGGGGGGGCAGCGAACACCGGGGAGCTGTTTTTT.

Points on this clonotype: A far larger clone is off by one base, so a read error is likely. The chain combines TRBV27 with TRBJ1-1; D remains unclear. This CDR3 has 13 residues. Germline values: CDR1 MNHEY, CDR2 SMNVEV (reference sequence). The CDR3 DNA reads TGTGCCAGCAGCAGGACGGCTAACACTAAAGCTTTCTTT. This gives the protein CASSRTANTKAFF.

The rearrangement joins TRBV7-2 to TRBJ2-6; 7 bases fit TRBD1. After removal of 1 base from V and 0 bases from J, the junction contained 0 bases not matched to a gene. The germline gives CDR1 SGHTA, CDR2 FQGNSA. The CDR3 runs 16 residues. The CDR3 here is CASSLEGASGANVLTF. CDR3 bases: TGTGCCAGCAGCTTAGAGGGGGCCTCTGGGGCCAACGTCCTGACTTTC.

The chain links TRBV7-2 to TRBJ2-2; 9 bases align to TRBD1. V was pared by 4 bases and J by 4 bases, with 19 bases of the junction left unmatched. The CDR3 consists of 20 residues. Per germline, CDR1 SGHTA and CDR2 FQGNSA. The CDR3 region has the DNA TGTGCCAGCAGCTCGCCCCGGGACAGGGATTCTTTTTTTCCCACCGGGGAGCTGTTTTTT. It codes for CASSSPRDRDSFFPTGELFF.